This entry lists 2 T cell receptor beta chains sequenced from one sample in a study of shared clonotypes between healthy human individuals. Profiling relied on immunoSEQ multiplex PCR, and the TCRdb table lists in-frame clones only, not all of them. The sample shows 450,000 to 500,000 clones, roughly 80% of them seen only once. The sample taken for sequencing was PBMCs. These receptors all come from a woman in her 40s in good health. Some clones in this sample may be carry-over from other donors' samples.

CDR3 DNA: TGTGCCAGCAGCAAACTGACTAGCGAGAGAAACACCGGGGAGCTGTTTTTT. Encoded protein: CASSKLTSERNTGELFF. The chain combines TRBV21-1 with TRBJ2-2; the table assigns TRBD2, which was not confirmed against the DNA. TRBV21-1 is deemed a pseudogene. The CDR3 has 17 residues.

The genes are TRBV5-1 and TRBJ2-1; 12 nucleotides line up with TRBD2. Germline lookup yields CDR1 SGHRS and CDR2 YFSETQ. After removal of 3 bases from V and 11 bases from J, the junction contained 9 bases not matched to a gene. The CDR3 extends over 15 amino acids. In DNA, the CDR3 is TGCGCCAGCAGCTACGGACTAGCGGGAATAAGGAAGCAGTTCTTC. It yields the protein CASSYGLAGIRKQFF.